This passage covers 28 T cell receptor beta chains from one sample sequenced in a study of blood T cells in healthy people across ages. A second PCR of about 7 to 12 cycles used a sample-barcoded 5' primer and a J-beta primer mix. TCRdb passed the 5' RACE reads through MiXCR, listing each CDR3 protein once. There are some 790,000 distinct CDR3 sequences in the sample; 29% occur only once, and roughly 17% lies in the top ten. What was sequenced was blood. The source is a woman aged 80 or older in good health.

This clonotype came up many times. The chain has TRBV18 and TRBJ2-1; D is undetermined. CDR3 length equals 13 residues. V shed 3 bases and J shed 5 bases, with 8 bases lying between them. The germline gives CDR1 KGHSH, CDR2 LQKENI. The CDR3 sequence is CASSPGRDNEQFF. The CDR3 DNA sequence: TGTGCCAGCTCACCGGGCAGAGACAATGAGCAGTTCTTC. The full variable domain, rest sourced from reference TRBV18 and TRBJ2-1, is NAGVMQNPRHLVRRRGQEARLRCSPMKGHSHVYWYRQLPEEGLKFMVYLQKENIIDESGMPKERFSAEFPKEGPSILRIQQVVRGDSAAYFCASSPGRDNEQFFGPGTRLTVL.

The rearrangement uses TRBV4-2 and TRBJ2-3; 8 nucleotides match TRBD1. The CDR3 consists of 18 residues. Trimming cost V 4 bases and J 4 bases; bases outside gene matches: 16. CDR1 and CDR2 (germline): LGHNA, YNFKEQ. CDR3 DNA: TGTGCCAGCAGCCGGTCCCAGGGGGCGGTAAGGGTGGCAGATACGCAGTATTTT. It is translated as CASSRSQGAVRVADTQYF.

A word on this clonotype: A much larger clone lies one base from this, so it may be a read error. This chain's CDR3 is CASSLEGTAGQTQFF. Written as DNA, the CDR3 is TGTGCCAGCAGCTTAGAGGGAACAGCCGGGCAGACCCAGTTCTTC. The V call is TRBV11-3, the J call TRBJ2-1; D not resolved. This CDR3 has 15 amino acids. CDR1 and CDR2 (germline): SGHNT, YENEEA. V lost 0 bases to trimming and J lost 13 bases, with 19 bases between them.

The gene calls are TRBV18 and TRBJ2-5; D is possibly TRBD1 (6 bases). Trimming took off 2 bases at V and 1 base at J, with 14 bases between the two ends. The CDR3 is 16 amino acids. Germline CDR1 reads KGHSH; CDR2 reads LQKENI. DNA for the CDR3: TGTGCCAGCTCACCAAACTCCCCAGGGGCCCAAGAGACCCAGTACTTC. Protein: CASSPNSPGAQETQYF.

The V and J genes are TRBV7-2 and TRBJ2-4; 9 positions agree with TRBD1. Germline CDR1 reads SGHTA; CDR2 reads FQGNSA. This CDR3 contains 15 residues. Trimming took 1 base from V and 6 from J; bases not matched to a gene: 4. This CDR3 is CASSLGPGQGNIQYF. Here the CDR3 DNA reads TGTGCCAGCAGCTTAGGACCGGGACAGGGAAACATTCAGTACTTC.

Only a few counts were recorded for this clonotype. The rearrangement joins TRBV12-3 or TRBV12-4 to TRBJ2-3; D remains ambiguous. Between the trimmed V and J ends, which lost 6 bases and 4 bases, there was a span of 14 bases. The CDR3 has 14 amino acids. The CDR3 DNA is TGTGCCAGCAGCCGTCGGATTGGGGCAGATACGCAGTATTTT. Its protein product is CASSRRIGADTQYF.

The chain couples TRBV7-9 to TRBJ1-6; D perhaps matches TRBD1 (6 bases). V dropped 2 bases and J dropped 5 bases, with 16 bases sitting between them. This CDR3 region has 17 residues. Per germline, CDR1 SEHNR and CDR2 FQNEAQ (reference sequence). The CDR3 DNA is TGTGCCAGCAGCTTATCCTGGGGGGCGCAGAATAATTCACCCCTCCACTTT. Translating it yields CASSLSWGAQNNSPLHF.

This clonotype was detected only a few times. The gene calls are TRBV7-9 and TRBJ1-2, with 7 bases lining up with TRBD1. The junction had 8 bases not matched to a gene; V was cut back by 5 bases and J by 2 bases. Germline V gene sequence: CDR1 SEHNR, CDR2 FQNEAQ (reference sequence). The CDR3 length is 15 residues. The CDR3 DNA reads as TGTGCCAGCAGCCCCCGGACAGGCCGAAACTATGGCTACACCTTC. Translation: CASSPRTGRNYGYTF.

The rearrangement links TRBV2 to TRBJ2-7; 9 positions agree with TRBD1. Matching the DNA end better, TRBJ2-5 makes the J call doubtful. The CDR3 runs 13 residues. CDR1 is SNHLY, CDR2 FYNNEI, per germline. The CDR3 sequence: CASSTDRGKTQYF. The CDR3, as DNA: TGTGCCAGCAGTACCGACAGGGGGAAGACCCAGTACTTC.

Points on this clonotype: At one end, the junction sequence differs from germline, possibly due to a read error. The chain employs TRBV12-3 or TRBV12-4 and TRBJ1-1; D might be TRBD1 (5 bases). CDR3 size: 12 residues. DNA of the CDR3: TGTGCCGGCAGTTTACAACAGGCGGAAGCTTTCTTT. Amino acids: CAGSLQQAEAFF.

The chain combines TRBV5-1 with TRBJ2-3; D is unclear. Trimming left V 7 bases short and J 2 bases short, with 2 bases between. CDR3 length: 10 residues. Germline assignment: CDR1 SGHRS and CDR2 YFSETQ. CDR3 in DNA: TGCGCCAGCCCCACAGATACGCAGTATTTT. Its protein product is CASPTDTQYF.

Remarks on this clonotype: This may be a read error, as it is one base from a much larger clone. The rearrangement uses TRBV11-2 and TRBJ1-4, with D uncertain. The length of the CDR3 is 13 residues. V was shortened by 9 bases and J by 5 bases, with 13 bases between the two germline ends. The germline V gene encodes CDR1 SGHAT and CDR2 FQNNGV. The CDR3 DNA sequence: TGTGCCAGAAGCCCGGGAACGAATGAAAAACTGTTTTTT. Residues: CARSPGTNEKLFF.

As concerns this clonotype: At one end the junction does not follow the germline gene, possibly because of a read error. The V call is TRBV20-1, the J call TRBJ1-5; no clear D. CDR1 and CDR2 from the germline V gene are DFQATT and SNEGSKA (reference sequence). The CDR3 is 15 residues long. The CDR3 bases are TGCAGTGCTAGAGATCTGGTCATACCGAATCAGCCTCAGCATTTT. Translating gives CSARDLVIPNQPQHF.

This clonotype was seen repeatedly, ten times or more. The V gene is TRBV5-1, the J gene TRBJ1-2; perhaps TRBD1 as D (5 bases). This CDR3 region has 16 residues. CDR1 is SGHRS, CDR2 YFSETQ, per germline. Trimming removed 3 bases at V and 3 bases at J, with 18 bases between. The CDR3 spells CASSSYPTDSHYGYTF. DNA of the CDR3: TGCGCCAGCAGCTCTTACCCCACTGACAGCCACTATGGCTACACCTTC. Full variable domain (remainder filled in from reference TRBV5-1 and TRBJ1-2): KAGVTQTPRYLIKTRGQQVTLSCSPISGHRSVSWYQQTPGQGLQFLFEYFSETQRNKGNFPGRFSGRQFSNSRSEMNVSTLELGDSALYLCASSSYPTDSHYGYTFGSGTRLTVV.

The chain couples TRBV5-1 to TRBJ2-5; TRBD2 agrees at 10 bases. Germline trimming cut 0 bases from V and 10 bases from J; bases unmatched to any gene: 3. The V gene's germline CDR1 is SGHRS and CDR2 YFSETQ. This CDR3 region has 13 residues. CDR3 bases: TGCGCCAGCAGCTTGGAGACTAGCGGGCTCCAGTACTTC. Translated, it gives CASSLETSGLQYF. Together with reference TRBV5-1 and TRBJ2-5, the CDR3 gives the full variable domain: KAGVTQTPRYLIKTRGQQVTLSCSPISGHRSVSWYQQTPGQGLQFLFEYFSETQRNKGNFPGRFSGRQFSNSRSEMNVSTLELGDSALYLCASSLETSGLQYFGPGTRLLVL.

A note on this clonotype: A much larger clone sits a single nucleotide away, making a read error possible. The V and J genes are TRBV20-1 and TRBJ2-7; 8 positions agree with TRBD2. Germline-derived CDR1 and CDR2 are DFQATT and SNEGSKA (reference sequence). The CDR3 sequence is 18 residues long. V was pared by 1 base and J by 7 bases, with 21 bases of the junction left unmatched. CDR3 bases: TGCAGTGCTAGAGTACCGAGCGGTAGCGGGGCCCCGGGGAATGAGCAGTACTTC. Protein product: CSARVPSGSGAPGNEQYF.

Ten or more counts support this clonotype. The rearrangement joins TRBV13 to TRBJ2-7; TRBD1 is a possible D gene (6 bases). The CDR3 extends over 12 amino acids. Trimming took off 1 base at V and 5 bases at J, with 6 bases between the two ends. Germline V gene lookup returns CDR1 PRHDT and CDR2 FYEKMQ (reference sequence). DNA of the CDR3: TGTGCCAGCAGCTTAGCAGGGGACGAGCAGTACTTC. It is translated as CASSLAGDEQYF.

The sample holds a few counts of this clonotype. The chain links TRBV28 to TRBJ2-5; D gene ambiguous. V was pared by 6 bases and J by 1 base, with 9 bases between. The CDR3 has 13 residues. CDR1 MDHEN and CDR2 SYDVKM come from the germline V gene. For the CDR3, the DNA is TGTGCCAGCAGGTCCGTGCCCCAAGAGACCCAGTACTTC. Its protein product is CASRSVPQETQYF.

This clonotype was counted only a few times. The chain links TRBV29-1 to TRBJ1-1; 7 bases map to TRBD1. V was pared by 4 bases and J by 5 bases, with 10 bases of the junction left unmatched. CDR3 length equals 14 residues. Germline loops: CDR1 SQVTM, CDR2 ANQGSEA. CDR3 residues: CSVVGGAVDTEAFF. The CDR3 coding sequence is TGCAGCGTTGTAGGGGGCGCGGTGGATACTGAAGCTTTCTTT.

The CDR3 nucleotides are TGCAGTGCTAGAGATAGGAGGACAGGGACGAACACCGGGGAGCTGTTTTTT. This translates into CSARDRRTGTNTGELFF. The chain has TRBV20-1 and TRBJ2-2; 8 bases are shared with TRBD1. V shed 0 bases, J shed 0 bases, and the junction held 6 bases outside the gene matches. The CDR3 sequence is 17 residues long. The germline CDR1 and CDR2 sequences are DFQATT and SNEGSKA (reference sequence).

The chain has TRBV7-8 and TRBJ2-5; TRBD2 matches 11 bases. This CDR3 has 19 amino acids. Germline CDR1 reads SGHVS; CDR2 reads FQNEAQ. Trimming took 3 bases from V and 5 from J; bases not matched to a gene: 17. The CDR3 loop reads CASSFQILAGDRRMETQYF. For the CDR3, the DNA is TGTGCCAGCAGCTTCCAAATACTAGCGGGAGATAGGCGAATGGAGACCCAGTACTTC.

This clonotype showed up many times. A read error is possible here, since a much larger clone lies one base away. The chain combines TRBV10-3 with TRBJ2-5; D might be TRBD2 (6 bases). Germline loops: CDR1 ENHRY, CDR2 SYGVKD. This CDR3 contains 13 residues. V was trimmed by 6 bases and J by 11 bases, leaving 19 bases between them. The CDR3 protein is CAIRPGGSNEQYF. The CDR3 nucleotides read TGTGCCATCAGACCTGGAGGGTCAAATGAGCAGTACTTC.

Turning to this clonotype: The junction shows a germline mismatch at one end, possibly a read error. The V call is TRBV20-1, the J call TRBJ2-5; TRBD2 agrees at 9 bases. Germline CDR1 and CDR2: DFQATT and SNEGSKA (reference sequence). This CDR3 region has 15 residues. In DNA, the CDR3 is TGCAGTGCCTGGGGTGGTAGCGGGGGAAAAGAGGCCCAGTACTTC. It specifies CSAWGGSGGKEAQYF.

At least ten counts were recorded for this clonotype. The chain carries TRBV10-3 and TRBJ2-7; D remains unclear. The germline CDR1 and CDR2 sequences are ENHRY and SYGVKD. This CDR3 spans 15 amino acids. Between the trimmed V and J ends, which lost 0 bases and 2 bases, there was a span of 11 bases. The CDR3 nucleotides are TGTGCCATCAGTGAGTCTACTACTAAAACCTACGAGCAGTACTTC. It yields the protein CAISESTTKTYEQYF.

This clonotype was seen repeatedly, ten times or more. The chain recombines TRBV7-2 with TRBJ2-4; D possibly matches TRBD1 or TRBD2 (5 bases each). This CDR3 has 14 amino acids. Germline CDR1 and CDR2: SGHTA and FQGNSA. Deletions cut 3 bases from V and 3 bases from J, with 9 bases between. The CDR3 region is CASSLGVGKNIQYF. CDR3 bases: TGTGCCAGCAGCTTGGGGGTTGGCAAAAACATTCAGTACTTC.

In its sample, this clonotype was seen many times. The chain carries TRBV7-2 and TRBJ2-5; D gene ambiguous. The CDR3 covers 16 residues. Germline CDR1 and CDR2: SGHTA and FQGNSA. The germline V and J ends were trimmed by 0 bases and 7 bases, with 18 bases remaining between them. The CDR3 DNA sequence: TGTGCCAGCAGCTTAGCTTCCAGGACGGTAGTAGGGACCCAGTACTTC. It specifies CASSLASRTVVGTQYF.

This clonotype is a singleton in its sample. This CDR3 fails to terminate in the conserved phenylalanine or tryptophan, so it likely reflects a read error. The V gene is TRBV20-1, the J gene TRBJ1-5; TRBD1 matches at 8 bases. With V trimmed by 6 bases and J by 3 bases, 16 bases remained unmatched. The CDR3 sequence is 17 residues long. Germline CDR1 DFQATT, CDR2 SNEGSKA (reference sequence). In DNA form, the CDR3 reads TGCAGTGCCGTCCCCCTGGCAGGGGGCGGAATCAATCAGCCCCAGCATGTT. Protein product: CSAVPLAGGGINQPQHV.

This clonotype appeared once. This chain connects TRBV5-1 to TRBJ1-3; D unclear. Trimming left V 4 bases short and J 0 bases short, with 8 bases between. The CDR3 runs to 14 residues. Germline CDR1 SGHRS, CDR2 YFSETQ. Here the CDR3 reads CASSPTLSGNTIYF. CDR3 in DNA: TGCGCCAGCAGCCCTACTCTCTCTGGAAACACCATATATTTT.